Sequencing of this T cell receptor beta chain was carried out in a study of radiation and T cells in renal cell carcinoma (dated by TCRdb to 2020 to 2021). A note on the overall study: Samples were obtained from a clinical trial, in which 15 Gy stereotactic body radiation therapy was delivered to primary renal cell carcinomas and nephrectomy was performed 4 weeks later. TCR beta sequencing covered roughly 53 samples in total, comprising roughly 26 tumors and roughly 27 peripheral blood samples. A total of roughly 3,900,000 unique CDR3 nucleotide sequences, encoding around 2.7 million unique CDR3 amino acid sequences, were found across all 53 samples. General findings and caveats noted by the study authors: Dynamics of the blood repertoire were not tracked past 4 weeks after treatment. With a single-armed trial design, the study had no way to address how radiation dose or scheduling affects the TCR repertoire. No pretreatment tumor biopsies were available, so the baseline intratumoral presence of clonotypes could not be determined. In blood, the top tumor clonotypes increased from baseline to 2 weeks after radiation and then shrank by 4 weeks, which suggests a temporary expansion of tumor-resident clones.

On this clone itself: Its antigen has not been determined. Base qualities are not at hand, and no much larger clone is one base apart.

Following the manufacturer's recommendations, the immunoSEQ kit was used to generate TCR beta libraries from genomic DNA. Library preparation used a first multiplex PCR with proprietary primers, then a second PCR adding unique barcodes, with bead cleanups after each round. A positive control reaction and a negative control reaction, both provided in the kit, were run with every batch of samples. The final libraries were assessed on an Agilent 4200 TapeStation D1000 ScreenTape, pooled by volume, and quantified by qPCR. Sequencing ran on an Illumina NextSeq500 with a MidOutput 150-cycle cartridge, using 156 Read1 and 15 Index1 cycles with kit custom primers. The pooled library was loaded at approximately 0.92 pM with about 20% PhiX control spiked in. Regarding the original processing steps: The vendor-processed data were analyzed in R, and a clonotype was defined as all T cells that share the same CDR3 nucleotide sequence. In the clone abundance analyses, frequencies were normalized to the 10,000 most abundant clones in each sample. Public T cell clones, averaging fewer than five per sample, were removed before analysis. Tumor-enriched and baseline blood-enriched clonotypes were defined by at least a 32-fold difference in abundance between compartments. Clonotypes expanded or contracted between blood time points were identified with a beta-binomial differential abundance model. Tumor-blood repertoire similarity was measured with the Baroni-Urbani and Buser coefficient, and groups were compared using two-tailed Wilcoxon tests in R. TCRdb provides this immuneACCESS table in a form limited to in-frame rearrangements. Some clones are lacking; in checked studies, under half of them reflect an unresolved V gene, and why the rest are absent is not known. V and J calls and clone size come straight from that table; D and trimming were deduced from the DNA. Within this sample are roughly 60,000 clones, with around 76% of them counted one time only. Approximately 7% of the sample comes from the top ten.

Reading the label with the study, this specimen's time point is: blood 2 weeks post-SBRT. The treatment or condition label for this specimen denotes: 15 Gy SBRT to primary tumor, nephrectomy 4 weeks later. To follow tumor-enriched clonotypes, peripheral blood was collected serially from radiation-treated patients at baseline and again at 2 weeks and 4 weeks after SBRT. All patients had renal cell carcinoma with clear cell pathology. Genomic DNA for TCR sequencing was prepared using the QIAamp DNA Blood Mini Kit (Qiagen). Samples were included in the analyses only if all quality control checks were passed. Looking up the germline V gene yields CDR1 MRHNA and CDR2 SNTAGT. From the cysteine through the phenylalanine, the CDR3 covers 13 amino acids. CDR3 DNA only is kept here, 39 bases in frame from base 1. Between the V and J ends, shortened by 5 bases and 3 bases respectively, the junction contains 10 bases.

Sequenced here: blood, sampled from a patient whose treatment included radiotherapy and nephrectomy. The TCR originated in a man aged 55 to 70 with renal cell carcinoma. The chain joins TRBV6-4 to TRBJ1-1, and TRBD1 may be the D gene, going by 5 matching bases. CDR3 loop: CASSRGGDTEAFF. The DNA sequence follows: TGTGCCAGCAGTCGGGGGGGGGACACTGAAGCTTTCTTT.